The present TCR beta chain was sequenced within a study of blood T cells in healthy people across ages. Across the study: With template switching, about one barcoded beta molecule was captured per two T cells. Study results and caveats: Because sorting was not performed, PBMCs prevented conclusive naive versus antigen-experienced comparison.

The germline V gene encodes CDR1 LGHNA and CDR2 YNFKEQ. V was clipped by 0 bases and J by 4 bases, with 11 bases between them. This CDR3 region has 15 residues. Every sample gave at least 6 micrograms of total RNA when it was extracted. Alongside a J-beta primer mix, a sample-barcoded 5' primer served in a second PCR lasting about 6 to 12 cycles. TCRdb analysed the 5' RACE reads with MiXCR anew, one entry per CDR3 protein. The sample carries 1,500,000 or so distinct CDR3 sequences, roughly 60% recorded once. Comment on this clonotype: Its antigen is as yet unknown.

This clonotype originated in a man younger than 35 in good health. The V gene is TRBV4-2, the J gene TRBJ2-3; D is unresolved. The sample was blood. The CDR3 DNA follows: TGTGCCAGCAGCCAAGACCCTGAGCCGGCAGATACGCAGTATTTT. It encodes CASSQDPEPADTQYF.